This T cell receptor (beta chain) derives from a study of OX40 agonist ivuxolimab in advanced cancers. This CDR3 contains 14 residues. Germline loops: CDR1 SGHTA, CDR2 FQGNSA. Trimming shortened V by 1 base and J by 1 base, and 7 bases separated the two germline ends. This clone was seen more than once but under ten times. Additional DNA sequences in this sample encode the identical CDR3. The assay was immunoSEQ multiplex PCR, and TCRdb's table has in-frame clones only and misses some. The repertoire consists of tens of thousands of clones, with about 80% occurring once and the leading ten covering more than 1.4%.

The chain recombines TRBV7-2 with TRBJ2-5; D gene ambiguous. This clonotype was sampled from an adult with an advanced solid tumor such as melanoma, head and neck, liver or kidney cancer. The sample consisted of CD4+ or CD8+ T cells sorted from blood, taken in a trial of the OX40 agonist ivuxolimab. This chain's CDR3 is CASSLGGSQETQYF. CDR3 nucleotides: TGTGCCAGCAGCTTAGGTGGCAGCCAAGAGACCCAGTACTTC. Full variable domain (remainder filled in from reference TRBV7-2 and TRBJ2-5): GAGVSQSPSNKVTEKGKDVELRCDPISGHTALYWYRQSLGQGLEFLIYFQGNSAPDKSGLPSDRFSAERTGGSVSTLTIQRTQQEDSAVYLCASSLGGSQETQYFGPGTRLLVL.